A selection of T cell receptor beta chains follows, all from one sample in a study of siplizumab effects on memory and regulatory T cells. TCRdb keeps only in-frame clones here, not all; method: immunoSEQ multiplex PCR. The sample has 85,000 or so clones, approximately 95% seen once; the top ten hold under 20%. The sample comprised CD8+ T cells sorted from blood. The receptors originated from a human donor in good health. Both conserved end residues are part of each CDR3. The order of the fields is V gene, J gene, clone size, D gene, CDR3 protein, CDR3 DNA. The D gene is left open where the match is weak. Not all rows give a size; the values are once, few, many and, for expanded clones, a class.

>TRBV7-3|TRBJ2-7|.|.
CASSLTGGAVDEQYF
TGTGCCAGCAGTCTAACGGGGGGCGCGGTCGACGAGCAGTACTTC
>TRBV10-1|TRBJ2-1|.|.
CASSESGLSNEQFF
TGCGCCAGCAGTGAGTCAGGCCTCTCCAATGAGCAGTTCTTC
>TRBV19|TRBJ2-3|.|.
CASSIWTQDTQYF
TGTGCCAGTAGTATCTGGACTCAAGATACGCAGTATTTT
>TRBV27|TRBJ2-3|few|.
CASSLSGEPRLDTQYF
TGTGCCAGCAGTTTATCGGGGGAGCCAAGGTTAGATACGCAGTATTTT
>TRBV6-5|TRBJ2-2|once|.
CASSYLLSGGELFF
TGTGCCAGCAGTTACCTCCTTTCGGGAGGGGAGCTGTTTTTT
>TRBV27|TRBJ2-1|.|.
CASSLGTARRENNEQFF
TGTGCCAGCAGTTTAGGCACGGCCCGTCGGGAAAACAATGAGCAGTTCTTC
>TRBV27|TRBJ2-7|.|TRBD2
CASSPGTSYYEQYF
TGTGCCAGCAGTCCCGGGACTAGCTACTACGAGCAGTACTTC
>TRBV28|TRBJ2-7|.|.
CASSFIGDYEQYF
TGTGCCAGCAGTTTCATCGGGGACTACGAGCAGTACTTC
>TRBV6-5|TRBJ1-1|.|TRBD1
CASGRDRGLNTEAFF
TGTGCCAGCGGCCGGGACAGGGGGTTGAACACTGAAGCTTTCTTT
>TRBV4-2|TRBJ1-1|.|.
CASSQKSQGGAEAFF
TGTGCCAGCAGCCAGAAGTCACAGGGCGGTGCTGAAGCTTTCTTT
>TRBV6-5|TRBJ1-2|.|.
CASSYGGRVNGYTF
TGTGCCAGCAGTTACGGGGGCAGGGTTAATGGCTACACCTTC
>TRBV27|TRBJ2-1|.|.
CASSLRDRRKQFF
TGTGCCAGCAGTTTACGGGATCGGAGGAAGCAGTTCTTC
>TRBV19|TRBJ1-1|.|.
CASFGPPYEAFF
TGTGCCAGTTTCGGCCCCCCTTATGAAGCTTTCTTT